This T cell receptor (beta chain) was sequenced for a study of cytomegalovirus exposure and HLA in healthy donors. Findings of the study overall: The classifier reportedly diagnosed cytomegalovirus status with high sensitivity and specificity.

The PCR had 60 Vbeta and 13 Jbeta primers. Sequencing was performed with immunoSEQ multiplex PCR; in TCRdb, only in-frame clones are kept and a portion is missing. The repertoire has 110,000 to 150,000 clones, approximately 68% of them found once; the top ten carry roughly 2.1%. The CDR3 spans 13 residues. Deletions cut 3 bases from V and 4 bases from J, with 10 bases between. The germline V gene encodes CDR1 KGHSY and CDR2 FQNENV. This clone was observed once. The target antigen is unknown. The sequence derives from a man aged 40-50 years in good health and CMV-seronegative. The sample comprised PBMCs. This chain uses TRBV16 with TRBJ2-7; perhaps TRBD1 as D (5 bases). CDR3 in DNA: TGTGCCAGCAGCCACGGACACCTATACGAGCAGTACTTC. It yields the protein CASSHGHLYEQYF. Complete variable domain (other parts from reference TRBV16 and TRBJ2-7): GEEVAQTPKHLVRGEGQKAKLYCAPIKGHSYVFWYQQVLKNEFKFLISFQNENVFDETGMPKERFSAKCLPNSPCSLEIQATKLEDSAVYFCASSHGHLYEQYFGPGTRLTVT.